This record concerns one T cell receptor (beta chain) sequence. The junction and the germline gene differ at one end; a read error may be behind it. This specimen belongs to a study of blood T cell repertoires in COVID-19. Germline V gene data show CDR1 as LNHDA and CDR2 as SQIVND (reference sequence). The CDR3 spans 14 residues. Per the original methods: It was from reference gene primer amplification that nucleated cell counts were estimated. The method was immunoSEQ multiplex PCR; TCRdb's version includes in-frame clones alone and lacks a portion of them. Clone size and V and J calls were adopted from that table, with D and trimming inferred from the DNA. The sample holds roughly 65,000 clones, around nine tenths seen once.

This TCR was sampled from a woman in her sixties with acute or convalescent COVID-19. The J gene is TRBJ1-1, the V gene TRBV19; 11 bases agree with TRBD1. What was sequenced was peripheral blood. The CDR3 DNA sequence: TGTGCCAGCAGTAGGGGACAGGGGGTGACTGAAGCTTTCTTT. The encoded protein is CASSRGQGVTEAFF.